Below are 14 T cell receptor beta chains sequenced from a single sample in a study of blood T cells in healthy people across ages. It was with a sample-barcoded 5' primer and a J-beta primer mix that a second PCR of about 7 to 12 cycles was run. From the 5' RACE reads, TCRdb called clonotypes with MiXCR, one entry per CDR3 protein. The data contain over 1,200,000 distinct CDR3 sequences, 55% to 75% of them singletons. Sequencing was performed on blood. The receptors originated from a man younger than 35 in good health.

The table lists this clonotype with a count of one. The chain couples TRBV3-1 to TRBJ2-5; D is unclear. The CDR3 is 14 amino acids. The V and J ends lost 0 bases and 8 bases respectively, with 13 bases between them. Germline loops: CDR1 LGHDT, CDR2 YNNKEL (reference sequence). The CDR3 region has the DNA TGTGCCAGCAGCCAAGACATGGAGACCTTTACCCAGTACTTC. Translating gives CASSQDMETFTQYF.

This clonotype appeared a single time. The J gene is TRBJ2-1, the V gene TRBV9; 12 bases map to TRBD2. The germline gives CDR1 SGDLS, CDR2 YYNGEE. The junction had 1 base not matched to a gene; V was cut back by 0 bases and J by 6 bases. CDR3 length: 15 amino acids. The CDR3 protein is CASSVGTSGTNEQFF. CDR3 nucleotide sequence: TGTGCCAGCAGCGTAGGGACTAGCGGGACCAATGAGCAGTTCTTC.

The rearrangement joins TRBV15 to TRBJ2-4; a weak D match, TRBD1 (5 bases). The assigned J gene may be wrong: the sequence end matches TRBJ2-7 better. CDR3 length: 17 amino acids. CDR1 and CDR2 (germline): LNHNV, YYDKDF (reference sequence). This chain's CDR3 is CATSRSLDKATTYEQYF. The CDR3 region has the DNA TGTGCCACCAGCAGATCCTTGGACAAGGCTACGACCTACGAGCAGTACTTC.

The V and J genes are TRBV6-6 and TRBJ2-7, with TRBD2 identical over 12 bases. The trim removed 6 bases at V and 1 base at J, leaving 10 bases unmatched. The CDR3 sequence is 17 residues long. In germline, CDR1 is MNHNY, CDR2 SVGAGI (reference sequence). CDR3 sequence: CASRGSRTSGKSYEQYF. As DNA, the CDR3 is TGTGCCAGCAGGGGCTCGAGGACTAGCGGGAAATCCTACGAGCAGTACTTC.

The chain has TRBV11-2 and TRBJ2-7; D call uncertain. The CDR3 runs to 17 residues. Germline lookup yields CDR1 SGHAT and CDR2 FQNNGV. Trimming left V 1 base short and J 2 bases short, with 18 bases between. CDR3 DNA sequence: TGTGCCAGCAGCTTAGTAGTGAGGCCAACCCCCACCTACGAGCAGTACTTC. It codes for CASSLVVRPTPTYEQYF.

The CDR3 loop reads CASSVGTARTDTQYF. The CDR3, as DNA: TGTGCCAGCAGCGTAGGAACAGCAAGAACAGATACGCAGTATTTT. The V gene is TRBV9, the J gene TRBJ2-3; no clear D gene. Germline CDR1 is SGDLS and CDR2 is YYNGEE. Trimming removed 0 bases from V and 3 bases from J, with 11 bases in between. This CDR3 comprises 15 residues.

This chain joins TRBV7-2 and TRBJ2-3; TRBD2 aligns across 8 bases. Germline-derived CDR1 and CDR2 are SGHTA and FQGNSA. The V and J ends lost 5 bases and 6 bases, in that order; junction bases with no gene match: 7. The CDR3 totals 14 residues. The CDR3 DNA reads TGTGCCAGCAGCCTAAGCGGGAGATTTGATACGCAGTATTTT. Protein sequence: CASSLSGRFDTQYF.

This sequence joins TRBV3-1 and TRBJ2-3; no clear D gene. Trimming removed 1 base from V and 2 bases from J, with 4 bases in between. The CDR3 consists of 13 residues. Germline values: CDR1 LGHDT, CDR2 YNNKEL (reference sequence). The CDR3 DNA reads as TGTGCCAGCAGCCAAGCTACCACAGATACGCAGTATTTT. Its protein product is CASSQATTDTQYF.

The CDR3 loop is CASSLTGDPYQETQYF. CDR3 DNA sequence: TGTGCCAGCAGCTTAACAGGAGACCCGTACCAAGAGACCCAGTACTTC. J is TRBJ2-5 and V is TRBV7-9; D might be TRBD1 (5 bases). The ends were cut back, 2 bases at V and 0 bases at J, with 13 bases in the middle. The CDR3 consists of 16 residues. Germline V gene lookup returns CDR1 SEHNR and CDR2 FQNEAQ (reference sequence).

V usage is TRBV15 and J usage is TRBJ1-1, with 9 bases lining up with TRBD1. The germline V gene has CDR1 LNHNV and CDR2 YYDKDF (reference sequence). This CDR3 comprises 14 residues. J gave up 2 bases and V 5 bases, and 3 bases lay outside the gene matches. CDR3: CATSPTGGNTEAFF. CDR3 in DNA: TGTGCCACCAGCCCGACAGGGGGTAACACTGAAGCTTTCTTT.

V usage is TRBV7-9 and J usage is TRBJ2-5; D perhaps matches TRBD1 (6 bases). There are 16 residues in the CDR3. CDR1 is SEHNR, CDR2 FQNEAQ, per germline (reference sequence). Trimming took off 5 bases at V and 5 bases at J, with 21 bases between the two ends. Here the CDR3 reads CASSVETGASFETQYF. CDR3 nucleotides: TGTGCCAGCAGCGTAGAGACAGGAGCTAGCTTCGAGACCCAGTACTTC.

V usage is TRBV12-3 or TRBV12-4 and J usage is TRBJ2-7; D perhaps matches TRBD1 (6 bases). This CDR3 has 15 residues. The V end was cut by 5 bases, the J end by 2 bases, with 16 bases between. CDR3 nucleotides: TGTGCCAGCAGTATTGACAGGCCCCCTACCTACGAGCAGTACTTC. Its translation: CASSIDRPPTYEQYF.

V is TRBV5-1 and J is TRBJ2-3; no clear D. Germline CDR1 and CDR2: SGHRS and YFSETQ. This CDR3 is 14 amino acids long. The V gene lost 3 bases and the J gene lost 4 bases, with 12 bases spanning the gap. The CDR3 region is CASSSAVVPDTQYF. CDR3 nucleotide sequence: TGCGCCAGCAGCTCTGCCGTAGTCCCAGATACGCAGTATTTT.

This chain uses TRBV6-5 with TRBJ1-2, with a tentative D call TRBD1 (6 bases). CDR3 length: 13 residues. The germline CDR1 and CDR2 sequences are MNHEY and SVGAGI. Between the trimmed V and J ends, which lost 3 bases and 4 bases, there was a span of 9 bases. Here the CDR3 reads CASSYGGRYGYTF. The CDR3 nucleotides are TGTGCCAGCAGTTATGGGGGGCGCTATGGCTACACCTTC.